The 15 T cell receptor beta chains reported below all come from one sample, sequenced in a study of blood T cell repertoires in COVID-19. Assay used: immunoSEQ multiplex PCR; TCRdb lists only in-frame clones, some missing. The sample lists about 36,000 clones, about 82% seen once, with approximately 14% in the top ten. Source material: peripheral blood. The receptors originated from a human donor in a cohort sampled during active COVID-19.

The chain joins TRBV5-1 to TRBJ1-4; tentatively, D is TRBD1 (5 bases). V was shortened by 1 base and J by 6 bases, with 13 bases between the two germline ends. The CDR3 length is 15 residues. Germline V gives CDR1 SGHRS, CDR2 YFSETQ. The CDR3 loop reads CASSLMGGSDEKLFF. In DNA form, the CDR3 reads TGCGCCAGCAGCTTGATGGGGGGAAGTGATGAAAAACTGTTTTTT.

The genes are TRBV6-2 or TRBV6-3 and TRBJ1-2; 8 bases are a match to TRBD1. The CDR3 loop spans 15 amino acids. V lost 6 bases, J lost 2 bases, and 8 bases stayed unmatched. The germline gives CDR1 MNHEY, CDR2 SVGEGT. The CDR3 region is CASSSDRVANYGYTF. The CDR3 bases are TGTGCCAGCAGCTCGGACAGGGTGGCCAACTATGGCTACACCTTC.

The chain uses TRBV7-8 and TRBJ1-3, with D possibly matching TRBD1 (5 bases). The V end lost 5 bases, the J end lost 4 bases, and 12 bases lay between the germline ends. This CDR3 is built from 14 residues. In germline, CDR1 is SGHVS, CDR2 FQNEAQ. CDR3 sequence (DNA): TGTGCCAGCAGCAGGACAAGACCCGGAAACACCATATATTTT. Encoded protein: CASSRTRPGNTIYF. The complete variable domain, with remaining parts taken from reference TRBV7-8 and TRBJ1-3, reads GAGVSQSPRYKVAKRGQDVALRCDPISGHVSLFWYQQALGQGPEFLTYFQNEAQLDKSGLPSDRFFAERPEGSVSTLKIQRTQQEDSAVYLCASSRTRPGNTIYFGEGSWLTVV.

The chain employs TRBV4-1 and TRBJ1-4; D gene uncertain. CDR3 length: 13 amino acids. Germline V gives CDR1 MGHRA, CDR2 YSYEKL. Trimming removed 1 base from V and 8 bases from J, with 8 bases in between. For the CDR3, the DNA is TGCGCCAGCAGCCAAGCTGTGCGGGAAAAACTGTTTTTT. The encoded protein is CASSQAVREKLFF.

The gene calls are TRBV19 and TRBJ2-2, with D possibly being TRBD1 (6 bases). V lost 4 bases to trimming and J lost 4 bases, with 10 bases between them. From germline, CDR1 is LNHDA and CDR2 SQIVND (reference sequence). The CDR3 totals 14 residues. The CDR3 sequence is CASSTGQITGELFF. CDR3 nucleotide sequence: TGTGCCAGTAGTACTGGACAGATCACCGGGGAGCTGTTTTTT. Based on the CDR3 plus reference TRBV19 and TRBJ2-2, the full variable domain is DGGITQSPKYLFRKEGQNVTLSCEQNLNHDAMYWYRQDPGQGLRLIYYSQIVNDFQKGDIAEGYSVSREKKESFPLTVTSAQKNPTAFYLCASSTGQITGELFFGEGSRLTVL.

V usage is TRBV12-3 or TRBV12-4 and J usage is TRBJ1-2, with 7 bases identical to TRBD1. This CDR3 contains 13 residues. The ends lost 7 bases at V and 4 bases at J; junction bases unmatched: 6. The DNA for the CDR3 is TGTGCCAGCACCCGGGACAGAGCCTATGGCTACACCTTC. This encodes CASTRDRAYGYTF.

For this clone: The junction differs from germline at one of its ends, possibly a read error. The DNA for the CDR3 is TGTGCCAGCAGATTAGGAGTCGTATCGGGGTCTCAAGAGACCCAGTACTTC. Protein sequence: CASRLGVVSGSQETQYF. This rearrangement joins TRBV7-8 to TRBJ2-5; TRBD2 is a possible D gene (5 bases). CDR1 and CDR2 from the germline V gene are SGHVS and FQNEAQ. This CDR3 is built from 17 residues. Together with reference TRBV7-8 and TRBJ2-5, the CDR3 gives the full variable domain: GAGVSQSPRYKVAKRGQDVALRCDPISGHVSLFWYQQALGQGPEFLTYFQNEAQLDKSGLPSDRFFAERPEGSVSTLKIQRTQQEDSAVYLCASRLGVVSGSQETQYFGPGTRLLVL.

This clone has just one count. This chain connects TRBV7-2 to TRBJ2-3; 15 nucleotides line up with TRBD2. V was clipped by 1 base and J by 7 bases; unmatched bases: 6. Germline CDR1 SGHTA, CDR2 FQGNSA. The CDR3 is 17 residues long. The CDR3 bases are TGTGCCAGCAGCTTAGAGCGGGGACTAGCGGGGGGCAATACGCAGTATTTT. It translates to CASSLERGLAGGNTQYF.

For this clone: A read error may account for a junction end that differs from germline. This chain uses TRBV7-7 with TRBJ2-1; possible D gene TRBD2, 5 bases. Germline values: CDR1 SSHAT, CDR2 FNYEAQ (reference sequence). This CDR3 region has 13 residues. CDR3 sequence reads: CASSFGLGNEQFF. The CDR3, as DNA: TGTGCTAGCAGCTTCGGACTGGGCAATGAGCAGTTCTTC.

The chain carries TRBV5-1 and TRBJ1-4, with D maybe TRBD1 (5 bases). This CDR3 has 15 amino acids. CDR1 and CDR2 (germline): SGHRS, YFSETQ. V shed 4 bases and J shed 8 bases, with 18 bases lying between them. The CDR3 is CASSTGRTVGEKLFF. Here the CDR3 DNA reads TGCGCCAGCAGCACAGGCCGGACGGTGGGGGAAAAACTGTTTTTT.

The chain employs TRBV20-1 and TRBJ2-1, with D unclear. The germline gives CDR1 DFQATT, CDR2 SNEGSKA (reference sequence). There are 11 residues in the CDR3. V was pared by 3 bases and J by 5 bases, with 5 bases between. The DNA for the CDR3 is TGCAGTGCTAGGGCCAACAATGAGCAGTTCTTC. Its translation is CSARANNEQFF.

V and J are TRBV19 and TRBJ2-3; 14 nucleotides match TRBD2. Germline V gene sequence: CDR1 LNHDA, CDR2 SQIVND (reference sequence). The CDR3 spans 19 residues. The V gene end was trimmed by 4 bases and the J gene end by 6 bases; junction bases not matched to a gene: 15. CDR3: CASSKGTSGGALSGDTQYF. The CDR3 region has the DNA TGTGCCAGTAGTAAGGGGACTAGCGGGGGAGCGTTGTCCGGGGATACGCAGTATTTT. Drawing the rest from reference TRBV19 and TRBJ2-3, the complete variable domain is DGGITQSPKYLFRKEGQNVTLSCEQNLNHDAMYWYRQDPGQGLRLIYYSQIVNDFQKGDIAEGYSVSREKKESFPLTVTSAQKNPTAFYLCASSKGTSGGALSGDTQYFGPGTRLTVL.

This chain connects TRBV27 to TRBJ1-4, with D maybe TRBD1 (5 bases). CDR1 is MNHEY, CDR2 SMNVEV, per germline (reference sequence). The CDR3 length is 15 residues. Deletions cut 5 bases from V and 3 bases from J, with 13 bases between. The CDR3 DNA reads as TGTGCCAGCAGTCTGGGGGGGTTGGCTAATGAAAAACTGTTTTTT. Translated, it gives CASSLGGLANEKLFF.

This chain uses TRBV7-2 with TRBJ2-1; 12 bases align to TRBD2. This CDR3 spans 16 amino acids. V gave up 5 bases and J gave up 7 bases; unmatched junction bases: 9. The germline V gene has CDR1 SGHTA and CDR2 FQGNSA. The CDR3: CASSPRASGGANEQFF. The CDR3 coding sequence is TGTGCCAGCAGCCCTAGGGCTAGCGGGGGGGCTAATGAGCAGTTCTTC.

This rearrangement joins TRBV12-3 or TRBV12-4 to TRBJ1-1; D might be TRBD1 (6 bases). The CDR3 length is 13 residues. V lost 6 bases and J 11 bases, leaving 19 bases between the germline ends. The CDR3 DNA follows: TGTGCCAGCAGGGACGCGGACAGAGTTAGGGCTTTCTTT. It specifies CASRDADRVRAFF.